The 20 T cell receptor beta chains below were found in one sample sequenced in a study of T cell repertoires in cytomegalovirus infection. Antigens of these TCRs are unknown. TCRdb independently ran MiXCR on the reads; one entry per CDR3 protein. The sample lists about 570,000 distinct CDR3 sequences; about 40% were seen once. The sample in question was cultured PBMCs, obtained from culture after CMV antigen stimulation. The receptor source for this set is a human donor in good health (CMV status not recorded). Some clones in this sample may be carry-over from other donors' samples.

This chain links TRBV6-1 with TRBJ2-2; possible D gene TRBD1, 6 bases. Trimming stripped 6 bases from V and 6 bases from J, with 17 bases between. This CDR3 is 15 amino acids long. Per germline, CDR1 MNHNS and CDR2 SASEGT. DNA for the CDR3: TGTGCCAGCAGGAACCTACAGGGATTTGCCGGGGAGCTGTTTTTT. Its protein is CASRNLQGFAGELFF.

This clonotype was seen a few times. The chain is built from TRBV7-2 and TRBJ1-5; D not certain. Trimming removed 2 bases at V and 6 bases at J, with 8 bases between. The CDR3 spans 13 residues. From germline, CDR1 is SGHTA and CDR2 FQGNSA. CDR3 coding DNA: TGTGCCAGCAGCTTACAGGTTTTTCAGCCCCAGCATTTT. Protein product: CASSLQVFQPQHF.

In this sample, this clonotype turned up a few times. The chain carries TRBV7-2 and TRBJ2-1; 9 bases are a match to TRBD1. Germline CDR1 and CDR2: SGHTA and FQGNSA. The V segment lost 5 bases and the J segment 0 bases; nucleotides outside the gene matches: 5. The CDR3 sequence is 16 residues long. CDR3 DNA sequence: TGTGCCAGCAGCCGACTGACAGGGGGCTCCTACAATGAGCAGTTCTTC. It specifies CASSRLTGGSYNEQFF.

The V call is TRBV12-3 or TRBV12-4, the J call TRBJ2-1; weak D call: TRBD2 (5 bases). The CDR3 length is 13 residues. The germline V and J ends were trimmed by 3 bases and 6 bases, with 9 bases remaining between them. The CDR3 reads CASSFSGLNEQFF. The DNA for the CDR3 is TGTGCCAGCAGTTTCAGCGGTCTCAATGAGCAGTTCTTC.

This rearrangement joins TRBV20-1 to TRBJ2-5; 7 bases are shared with TRBD2. Germline CDR1 and CDR2: DFQATT and SNEGSKA (reference sequence). The CDR3 consists of 12 residues. The V segment lost 3 bases and the J segment 3 bases; nucleotides outside the gene matches: 1. The CDR3 spells CSARAGEETQYF. In DNA, the CDR3 is TGCAGTGCTAGGGCGGGGGAAGAGACCCAGTACTTC.

The chain is built from TRBV10-2 and TRBJ1-1; D gene unclear. Germline V gene sequence: CDR1 WSHSY, CDR2 SAAADI. CDR3 length: 12 amino acids. V was cut by 2 bases and J by 4 bases, with 5 bases left in between. CDR3 region: CASSEGPTEAFF. CDR3 nucleotide sequence: TGCGCCAGCAGTGAGGGGCCCACTGAAGCTTTCTTT.

The chain employs TRBV15 and TRBJ1-2, with TRBD1 identical over 7 bases. Per the germline V gene, CDR1 is LNHNV and CDR2 is YYDKDF (reference sequence). Trimming removed 5 bases from V and 3 bases from J; junction bases left unmatched: 3. This CDR3 contains 13 residues. This CDR3 reads CATSFDRDYGYTF. Written as DNA, the CDR3 is TGTGCCACCAGCTTCGACAGGGACTATGGCTACACCTTC. Together with reference TRBV15 and TRBJ1-2, the CDR3 gives the full variable domain: DAMVIQNPRYQVTQFGKPVTLSCSQTLNHNVMYWYQQKSSQAPKLLFHYYDKDFNNEADTPDNFQSRRPNTSFCFLDIRSPGLGDTAMYLCATSFDRDYGYTFGSGTRLTVV.

The V and J genes are TRBV3-1 and TRBJ2-1; 8 bases align to TRBD2. Per germline, CDR1 LGHDT and CDR2 YNNKEL (reference sequence). J was trimmed by 0 bases and V by 2 bases; bases with no gene match: 3. CDR3 length equals 16 residues. The CDR3 protein is CASSQQSGSSYNEQFF. DNA for the CDR3: TGTGCCAGCAGCCAACAAAGCGGGAGCTCCTACAATGAGCAGTTCTTC.

The chain is built from TRBV18 and TRBJ2-2; 7 nucleotides match TRBD1. In germline, CDR1 is KGHSH, CDR2 LQKENI. With V trimmed by 8 bases and J by 2 bases, 8 bases remained unmatched. The CDR3 is 15 amino acids. As DNA, the CDR3 is TGTGCCAGCCTCCCAGGGACAGCCAACACCGGGGAGCTGTTTTTT. Its translation: CASLPGTANTGELFF.

V gene TRBV10-3 combines with J gene TRBJ1-1; D possibly corresponds to TRBD1 (5 bases). Germline CDR1 and CDR2: ENHRY and SYGVKD. V was pared by 2 bases and J by 2 bases, with 15 bases between. This CDR3 region has 16 residues. CDR3 protein: CAISEKLRGDNTEAFF. CDR3 nucleotides: TGTGCCATCAGTGAGAAATTGCGGGGGGACAACACTGAAGCTTTCTTT.

This clonotype was observed a single time. The chain joins TRBV6-5 to TRBJ2-7; the match to TRBD1 covers 8 bases. Trimming took 7 bases from V and 5 from J; bases not matched to a gene: 4. CDR3 length: 12 amino acids. Germline V CDR1 and CDR2: MNHEY, SVGAGI. The CDR3 sequence is CASTGRGHEQYF. CDR3 DNA: TGTGCCAGCACGGGCAGGGGGCACGAGCAGTACTTC.

This clonotype was counted many times. The chain recombines TRBV7-2 with TRBJ1-5; D is ambiguous. CDR3 length equals 13 residues. Trimming took 1 base from V and 3 from J, leaving 4 bases between them. Germline CDR1 and CDR2: SGHTA and FQGNSA. The chain's CDR3 is CASSLDYNQPQHF. CDR3 DNA sequence: TGTGCCAGCAGCTTAGATTACAATCAGCCCCAGCATTTT. Based on the CDR3 plus reference TRBV7-2 and TRBJ1-5, the full variable domain is GAGVSQSPSNKVTEKGKDVELRCDPISGHTALYWYRQSLGQGLEFLIYFQGNSAPDKSGLPSDRFSAERTGGSVSTLTIQRTQQEDSAVYLCASSLDYNQPQHFGDGTRLSIL.

V and J are TRBV10-3 and TRBJ1-1; no firm D call. Germline V gene sequence: CDR1 ENHRY, CDR2 SYGVKD. CDR3 size: 16 residues. The V end lost 3 bases, the J end lost 4 bases, and 18 bases lay between the germline ends. The CDR3 DNA is TGTGCCATCAGTGAAAAGGGATCGGCGAAACGCACTGAAGCTTTCTTT. This sequence encodes CAISEKGSAKRTEAFF.

V is TRBV19 and J is TRBJ2-5; D gene unclear. From germline, CDR1 is LNHDA and CDR2 SQIVND (reference sequence). This CDR3 is 13 amino acids long. V lost 3 bases and J lost 2, with 7 bases in between. In DNA form, the CDR3 reads TGTGCCAGTAGTATGGACGTTCAAGAGACCCAGTACTTC. It encodes CASSMDVQETQYF.

The J gene is TRBJ1-2, the V gene TRBV7-2, with D possibly being TRBD1 (6 bases). From germline, CDR1 is SGHTA and CDR2 FQGNSA. Trimming removed 1 base at V and 6 bases at J, with 15 bases between. The CDR3 sequence is 15 residues long. DNA of the CDR3: TGTGCCAGCAGCTTAGTGCCCAGGGGTGGGGATGGCTACACCTTC. Residues: CASSLVPRGGDGYTF. Full variable domain (outside the CDR3, taken from reference TRBV7-2 and TRBJ1-2): GAGVSQSPSNKVTEKGKDVELRCDPISGHTALYWYRQSLGQGLEFLIYFQGNSAPDKSGLPSDRFSAERTGGSVSTLTIQRTQQEDSAVYLCASSLVPRGGDGYTFGSGTRLTVV.

This clonotype has a handful of counts. This rearrangement joins TRBV5-5 to TRBJ2-5; D might be TRBD1 or TRBD2, each matching 5 bases. The V and J ends lost 0 bases and 4 bases respectively, with 10 bases between them. This CDR3 contains 14 residues. Germline V CDR1 and CDR2: SGHKS, YYEKEE (reference sequence). CDR3 loop: CASSLEGGTETQYF. The CDR3 DNA follows: TGTGCCAGCAGCTTGGAAGGTGGGACAGAGACCCAGTACTTC.

This clonotype showed up just once. The chain carries TRBV28 and TRBJ1-2, with 9 bases matching TRBD1. CDR1 and CDR2 (germline): MDHEN, SYDVKM. The CDR3 totals 15 residues. Unmatched junction bases numbered 6, after V lost 5 bases and J lost 2 bases. Written as DNA, the CDR3 is TGTGCCAGCAGTCCTGGGACAGGGACAAACTATGGCTACACCTTC. It yields the protein CASSPGTGTNYGYTF.

The rearrangement joins TRBV20-1 to TRBJ2-4, with D maybe TRBD2 (5 bases). The CDR3 consists of 13 residues. The V and J ends lost 7 bases and 2 bases respectively, with 12 bases between them. Germline CDR1 reads DFQATT; CDR2 reads SNEGSKA (reference sequence). CDR3 protein: CSVLAGPKNIQYF. CDR3 DNA: TGCAGTGTTCTGGCGGGCCCCAAAAACATTCAGTACTTC.

This clonotype was counted only a few times. V is TRBV6-1 and J is TRBJ2-5; the D gene is possibly TRBD2 (6 bases). The germline V and J ends were trimmed by 6 bases and 1 base, with 12 bases remaining between them. Per the germline V gene, CDR1 is MNHNS and CDR2 is SASEGT. This CDR3 is built from 14 residues. The CDR3 sequence: CASSYGGVQETQYF. CDR3 sequence (DNA): TGTGCCAGCAGCTATGGCGGGGTCCAAGAGACCCAGTACTTC.

The chain joins TRBV5-6 to TRBJ2-1; either TRBD1 or TRBD2 may fit D (5 bases each). CDR1 and CDR2 (germline): SGHDT, YYEEEE. V gave up 2 bases and J gave up 0 bases, with 9 bases separating them. The CDR3 totals 15 residues. In DNA, the CDR3 is TGTGCCAGCAGCTTCCGGGACCCCTCCTACAATGAGCAGTTCTTC. It is translated as CASSFRDPSYNEQFF.